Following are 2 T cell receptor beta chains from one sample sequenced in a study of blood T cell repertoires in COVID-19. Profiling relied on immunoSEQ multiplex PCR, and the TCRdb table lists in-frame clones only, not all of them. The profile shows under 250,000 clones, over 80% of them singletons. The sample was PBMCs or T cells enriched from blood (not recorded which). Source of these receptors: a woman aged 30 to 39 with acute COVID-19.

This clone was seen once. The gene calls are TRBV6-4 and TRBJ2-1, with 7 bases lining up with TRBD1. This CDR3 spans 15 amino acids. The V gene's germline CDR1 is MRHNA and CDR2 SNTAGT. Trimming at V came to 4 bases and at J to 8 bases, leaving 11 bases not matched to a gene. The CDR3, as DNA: TGTGCCAGCAGTGCCACGACAGGGAAGGGAGATGAGCAGTTCTTC. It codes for CASSATTGKGDEQFF.

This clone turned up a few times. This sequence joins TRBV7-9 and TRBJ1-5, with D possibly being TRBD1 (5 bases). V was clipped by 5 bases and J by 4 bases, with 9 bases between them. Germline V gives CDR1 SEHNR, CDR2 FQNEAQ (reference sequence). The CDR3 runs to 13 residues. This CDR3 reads CASSTGLNQPQHF. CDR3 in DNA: TGTGCCAGCAGCACGGGACTGAATCAGCCCCAGCATTTT.